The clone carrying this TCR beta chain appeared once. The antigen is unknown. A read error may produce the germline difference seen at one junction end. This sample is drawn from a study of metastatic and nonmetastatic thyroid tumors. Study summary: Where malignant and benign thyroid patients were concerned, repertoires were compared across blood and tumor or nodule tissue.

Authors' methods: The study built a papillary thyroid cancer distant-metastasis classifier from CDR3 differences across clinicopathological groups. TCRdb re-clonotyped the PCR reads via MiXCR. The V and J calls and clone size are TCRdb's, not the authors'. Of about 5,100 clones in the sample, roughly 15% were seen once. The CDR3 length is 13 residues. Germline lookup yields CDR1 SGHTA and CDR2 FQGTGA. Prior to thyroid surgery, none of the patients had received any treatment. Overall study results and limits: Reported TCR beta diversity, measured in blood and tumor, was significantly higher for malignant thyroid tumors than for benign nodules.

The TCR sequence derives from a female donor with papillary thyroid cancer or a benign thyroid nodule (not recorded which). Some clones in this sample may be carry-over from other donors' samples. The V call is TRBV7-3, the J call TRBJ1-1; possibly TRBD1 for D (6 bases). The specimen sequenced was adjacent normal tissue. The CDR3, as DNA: TGTGCCAACAGCTTGGGCAGGGACACTCGAGCTTTCTTT. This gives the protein CANSLGRDTRAFF. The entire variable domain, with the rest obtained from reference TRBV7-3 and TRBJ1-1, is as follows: GAGVSQTPSNKVTEKGKYVELRCDPISGHTALYWYRQSLGQGPEFLIYFQGTGAADDSGLPNDRFFAVRPEGSVSTLKIQRTERGDSAVYLCANSLGRDTRAFFGQGTRLTVV.